The 22 T cell receptor beta chains below were found in one sample sequenced in a study of blood T cell repertoires in COVID-19. Profiled with immunoSEQ multiplex PCR; TCRdb holds only in-frame clones, not every one. The table shows roughly 110,000 clones, with around 86% occurring only once. Material: peripheral blood. The receptors shown here come from a man aged 35-49 years with acute or convalescent COVID-19.

V and J are TRBV19 and TRBJ1-5, with D perhaps TRBD1 (6 bases). The CDR3 is 15 residues long. Between the trimmed V and J ends, which lost 7 bases and 3 bases, there was a span of 16 bases. The germline V gene encodes CDR1 LNHDA and CDR2 SQIVND (reference sequence). In nucleotides, the CDR3 is TGTGCCAGTACGGGGACAATAGGGGCCAATCAGCCCCAGCATTTT. Its protein product is CASTGTIGANQPQHF.

This chain links TRBV2 with TRBJ2-7; maybe TRBD2 (5 bases). The CDR3 contains 14 residues. Germline V lookup: CDR1 SNHLY, CDR2 FYNNEI. V was clipped by 0 bases and J by 5 bases, with 11 bases between them. This CDR3 is CASSEALRGDEQYF. For the CDR3, the DNA is TGTGCCAGCAGTGAAGCGCTTCGGGGAGACGAGCAGTACTTC.

The V call is TRBV4-2, the J call TRBJ1-2; D remains ambiguous. Germline assignment: CDR1 LGHNA and CDR2 YNFKEQ. V was pared by 1 base and J by 8 bases, with 14 bases between. The CDR3 sequence is 14 residues long. CDR3 protein: CASSQGWGGQGYTF. For the CDR3, the DNA is TGTGCCAGCAGCCAAGGATGGGGAGGGCAGGGCTACACCTTC.

The V call is TRBV6-5, the J call TRBJ1-2, with unresolved D. Per the germline V gene, CDR1 is MNHEY and CDR2 is SVGAGI. The CDR3 is 13 residues long. With 4 bases removed from V and 7 bases from J, the gap between germline ends came to 13 bases. The CDR3 DNA is TGTGCCAGCAGTTCACCAGGTGCCTTTGGCTACACCTTC. This translates into CASSSPGAFGYTF.

V and J are TRBV10-2 and TRBJ1-2, with TRBD1 matching 7 bases. The CDR3 is made up of 15 amino acids. V dropped 7 bases and J dropped 3; count of bases not matched to a gene: 11. Germline CDR1 reads WSHSY; CDR2 reads SAAADI. The DNA for the CDR3 is TGCGCCAGCACCGTAGACAGGGCTGGTGACTATGGCTACACCTTC. Amino acid sequence: CASTVDRAGDYGYTF.

This clone was seen more than once but under ten times. The chain carries TRBV19 and TRBJ2-7, with a possible D match to TRBD2 (7 bases). This CDR3 contains 13 residues. The V end lost 9 bases, the J end lost 4 bases, and 16 bases lay between the germline ends. Germline V gives CDR1 LNHDA, CDR2 SQIVND (reference sequence). CDR3 loop: CASKGRGDYEQYF. The CDR3 coding sequence is TGTGCCAGCAAAGGGAGGGGGGATTACGAGCAGTACTTC. The variable domain in full, completed from reference TRBV19 and TRBJ2-7, reads DGGITQSPKYLFRKEGQNVTLSCEQNLNHDAMYWYRQDPGQGLRLIYYSQIVNDFQKGDIAEGYSVSREKKESFPLTVTSAQKNPTAFYLCASKGRGDYEQYFGPGTRLTVT.

The chain links TRBV4-1 to TRBJ1-3; no reliable D call. Germline assignment: CDR1 MGHRA and CDR2 YSYEKL. This CDR3 is built from 14 residues. Trimming removed 4 bases at V and 2 bases at J, with 9 bases between. This chain's CDR3 is CASSPATTGNTIYF. For the CDR3, the DNA is TGCGCCAGCAGCCCCGCGACAACTGGAAACACCATATATTTT.

This chain uses TRBV7-9 with TRBJ1-5; possibly TRBD1 for D (6 bases). Germline V gene sequence: CDR1 SEHNR, CDR2 FQNEAQ (reference sequence). V was pared by 1 base and J by 6 bases, with 10 bases between. The CDR3 runs 14 residues. CDR3 DNA sequence: TGTGCCAGCAGCTTAGAGGGGGAGGGTCAGCCCCAGCATTTT. It translates to CASSLEGEGQPQHF. The full variable domain, its missing parts supplied by reference TRBV7-9 and TRBJ1-5, is DTGVSQNPRHKITKRGQNVTFRCDPISEHNRLYWYRQTLGQGPEFLTYFQNEAQLEKSRLLSDRFSAERPKGSFSTLEIQRTEQGDSAMYLCASSLEGEGQPQHFGDGTRLSIL.

The V gene is TRBV6-2 or TRBV6-3, the J gene TRBJ1-2; tentatively, D is TRBD1 (5 bases). Germline values: CDR1 MNHEY, CDR2 SVGEGT. This CDR3 region has 12 residues. V dropped 1 base and J dropped 6 bases, with 6 bases sitting between them. The CDR3 DNA sequence: TGTGCCAGCAGTTACTGGGGGGATGGCTACACCTTC. As protein: CASSYWGDGYTF.

This clone was seen more than once but under ten times. The sample contains more than one DNA sequence encoding this CDR3. The chain employs TRBV30 and TRBJ2-1; 10 positions match TRBD2. Germline trimming cut 0 bases from V and 5 bases from J; bases unmatched to any gene: 4. The length of the CDR3 is 15 residues. Per the germline V gene, CDR1 is GTSNPN and CDR2 is SVGIG (reference sequence). The CDR3 loop is CAWSVASGSHNEQFF. In nucleotides, the CDR3 is TGTGCCTGGAGTGTAGCTAGCGGGAGCCACAATGAGCAGTTCTTC.

The V call is TRBV19, the J call TRBJ1-1; 7 bases line up with TRBD1. Trimming removed 4 bases from V and 3 bases from J; junction bases left unmatched: 2. Per the germline V gene, CDR1 is LNHDA and CDR2 is SQIVND (reference sequence). The CDR3 runs to 13 residues. CDR3 in amino acids: CASSTQGDTEAFF. The CDR3 DNA reads TGTGCCAGTAGTACCCAGGGGGACACTGAAGCTTTCTTT.

The chain is built from TRBV6-5 and TRBJ2-7; no definite D call. The CDR3 is made up of 13 amino acids. V was shortened by 7 bases and J by 2 bases, with 12 bases between the two germline ends. The germline V gene encodes CDR1 MNHEY and CDR2 SVGAGI. The CDR3 loop reads CASTSGSTYEQYF. The CDR3 coding sequence is TGTGCCAGCACCTCAGGTTCTACCTACGAGCAGTACTTC.

The CDR3 region has the DNA TGTGCCAGCAGTTACTCGGGGCCGGGTGTGAACACTGAAGCTTTCTTT. Translating gives CASSYSGPGVNTEAFF. The chain has TRBV6-5 and TRBJ1-1; D is perhaps TRBD1 (5 bases). The CDR3 sequence is 16 residues long. Germline loops: CDR1 MNHEY, CDR2 SVGAGI. Trimming removed 0 bases at V and 0 bases at J, with 11 bases between.

This clone occurred a few times. This chain connects TRBV7-9 to TRBJ1-2; no clear D. CDR3 size: 14 residues. V was pared by 4 bases and J by 6 bases, with 15 bases between. The germline V gene has CDR1 SEHNR and CDR2 FQNEAQ (reference sequence). CDR3 in DNA: TGTGCCAGCAGCTCAACCCCGGCCCGGGATGGCTACACCTTC. Its translation: CASSSTPARDGYTF.

J is TRBJ1-5 and V is TRBV5-5; D unresolved. V lost 1 base and J lost 4, with 15 bases in between. The V gene's germline CDR1 is SGHKS and CDR2 YYEKEE (reference sequence). This CDR3 has 16 residues. The CDR3 reads CASSLLGPSSNQPQHF. As DNA, the CDR3 is TGTGCCAGCAGCTTGTTGGGCCCCTCGTCAAATCAGCCCCAGCATTTT.

The CDR3: CAIMSEQGINEQFF. CDR3 DNA sequence: TGTGCCATCATGTCGGAACAGGGAATCAATGAGCAGTTCTTC. This sequence joins TRBV10-3 and TRBJ2-1; D might be TRBD1 (6 bases). The germline V gene encodes CDR1 ENHRY and CDR2 SYGVKD. The CDR3 covers 14 residues. The ends were cut back, 7 bases at V and 6 bases at J, with 16 bases in the middle.

The chain has TRBV9 and TRBJ2-1; 13 positions agree with TRBD2. Per the germline V gene, CDR1 is SGDLS and CDR2 is YYNGEE. This CDR3 spans 17 amino acids. V shed 2 bases, J shed 6 bases, and the junction held 8 bases outside the gene matches. CDR3 sequence reads: CASSVRPGLAGFNEQFF. DNA of the CDR3: TGTGCCAGCAGCGTGAGACCGGGACTAGCGGGGTTCAATGAGCAGTTCTTC.

The chain has TRBV15 and TRBJ1-1, with 7 bases aligning to TRBD1. Germline trimming cut 0 bases from V and 8 bases from J; bases unmatched to any gene: 6. CDR1 is LNHNV and CDR2 is YYDKDF in the germline V gene (reference sequence). CDR3 length: 14 amino acids. Here the CDR3 DNA reads TGTGCCACCAGCAGAGATAATGAGGGGGCGGAAGCTTTCTTT. As protein: CATSRDNEGAEAFF. The entire variable domain, with the rest obtained from reference TRBV15 and TRBJ1-1, is as follows: DAMVIQNPRYQVTQFGKPVTLSCSQTLNHNVMYWYQQKSSQAPKLLFHYYDKDFNNEADTPDNFQSRRPNTSFCFLDIRSPGLGDTAMYLCATSRDNEGAEAFFGQGTRLTVV.

The CDR3 is CASSEVPAKNIQYF. As DNA, the CDR3 is TGCGCCAGCAGCGAGGTACCAGCCAAAAACATTCAGTACTTC. The chain couples TRBV4-1 to TRBJ2-4; D is unresolved. Germline V gene lookup returns CDR1 MGHRA and CDR2 YSYEKL. This CDR3 has 14 residues. The ends were cut back, 5 bases at V and 0 bases at J, with 8 bases in the middle.

Worth noting for this clone: In the same sample, other DNA sequences code for this CDR3. V gene TRBV30 combines with J gene TRBJ1-1; no firm D call. Germline CDR1 reads GTSNPN; CDR2 reads SVGIG (reference sequence). V was cut by 2 bases and J by 1 base, with 8 bases left in between. The CDR3 loop spans 13 amino acids. This CDR3 is CAWSRQENTEAFF. Here the CDR3 DNA reads TGTGCCTGGAGTCGCCAGGAGAACACTGAAGCTTTCTTT.

A single count supports this clone. The V and J genes are TRBV30 and TRBJ2-2; TRBD1 might be the D (6 bases). The length of the CDR3 is 15 residues. Germline V gene lookup returns CDR1 GTSNPN and CDR2 SVGIG (reference sequence). Trimming took 0 bases from V and 2 from J, leaving 10 bases between them. The CDR3 is CAWSVWDTNTGELFF. The CDR3 nucleotides are TGTGCCTGGAGTGTTTGGGACACTAACACCGGGGAGCTGTTTTTT.

V gene TRBV20-1 combines with J gene TRBJ2-3; 9 nucleotides line up with TRBD2. The germline gives CDR1 DFQATT, CDR2 SNEGSKA (reference sequence). The CDR3 consists of 15 residues. Losses at the gene ends were 3 bases for V and 2 bases for J; bases not matched to a gene: 6. The CDR3 region is CSASRGLASTDTQYF. CDR3 nucleotides: TGCAGTGCTAGTAGGGGACTAGCCTCCACAGATACGCAGTATTTT.